Below, one TCR beta chain is given with its context. Some clones are missing from TCRdb's copy, which holds only in-frame ones; the method was immunoSEQ multiplex PCR. The sample lists around 200,000 clones, more than 75% seen once, with nearly 2.5% in the top ten. The CDR3 totals 13 residues. Trimming cost V 2 bases and J 2 bases, with 7 bases left between them. Germline V gene data show CDR1 as MNHEY and CDR2 as SMNVEV (reference sequence). This specimen belongs to a study of blood T cell repertoires in COVID-19. Background on the study: T cells, B-cell-depleted T cells, or PBMCs supplied cDNA or gDNA.

This clonotype was sampled from a man between 35 and 55 years old with active or convalescent COVID-19. V usage is TRBV27 and J usage is TRBJ2-7; no definite D call. Input material: peripheral blood. The CDR3 DNA follows: TGTGCCAGCAGTTTAACTGGTACCTACGAGCAGTACTTC. Translation gives CASSLTGTYEQYF.